Below are 32 T cell receptor beta chains sequenced from a single sample in a study of blood T cell repertoires in COVID-19. The table came from immunoSEQ multiplex PCR; TCRdb's copy has only in-frame clones and leaves some out. The table lists some 270,000 clones, 80% to 90% of them singletons. The sequenced sample consisted of peripheral blood. All receptors derive from a woman aged 70-85 years with acute or convalescent COVID-19.

The rearrangement links TRBV24-1 to TRBJ1-4; D is undetermined. Germline V CDR1 and CDR2: KGHDR, SFDVKD. The CDR3 covers 14 residues. Trimming pared 1 base from V and 8 bases from J, leaving 10 bases between. The CDR3 region is CATSDFREGEKLFF. The CDR3 coding sequence is TGTGCCACCAGTGATTTTCGAGAGGGCGAAAAACTGTTTTTT.

The chain employs TRBV6-5 and TRBJ1-2, with D unresolved. Trimming pared 7 bases from V and 8 bases from J, leaving 17 bases between. The CDR3 has 13 residues. Germline CDR1 reads MNHEY; CDR2 reads SVGAGI. The CDR3 nucleotides read TGTGCCAGCACCAACACCCCACGAGGAGGCTACACCTTC. Its protein is CASTNTPRGGYTF.

This clone was observed a single time. The chain recombines TRBV5-1 with TRBJ1-3; D unclear. The CDR3 has 13 amino acids. Germline V CDR1 and CDR2: SGHRS, YFSETQ. V dropped 8 bases and J dropped 0 bases, with 9 bases sitting between them. This CDR3 is CASADLSGNTIYF. CDR3 in DNA: TGCGCCAGTGCGGATCTCTCTGGAAACACCATATATTTT.

The chain recombines TRBV6-1 with TRBJ2-7; D is uncertain. This CDR3 comprises 15 residues. Germline lookup yields CDR1 MNHNS and CDR2 SASEGT. The ends were cut back, 3 bases at V and 2 bases at J, with 14 bases in the middle. CDR3 bases: TGTGCCAGCAGTGAGGCCGCCCAGGTCGCCTACGAGCAGTACTTC. Translating it yields CASSEAAQVAYEQYF.

The rearrangement links TRBV5-6 to TRBJ2-5; weak D call: TRBD1 (6 bases). Per germline, CDR1 SGHDT and CDR2 YYEEEE. Trimming took off 2 bases at V and 7 bases at J, with 21 bases between the two ends. The CDR3 extends over 16 amino acids. The CDR3 coding sequence is TGTGCCAGCAGCTTACTGGACAGCCCGCCATCTACGACCCAGTACTTC. It yields the protein CASSLLDSPPSTTQYF. The whole variable domain, filled in from reference TRBV5-6 and TRBJ2-5, reads DAGVTQSPTHLIKTRGQQVTLRCSPKSGHDTVSWYQQALGQGPQFIFQYYEEEERQRGNFPDRFSGHQFPNYSSELNVNALLLGDSALYLCASSLLDSPPSTTQYFGPGTRLLVL.

V gene TRBV18 combines with J gene TRBJ1-1; tentative D call: TRBD1 (6 bases). Trimming stripped 4 bases from V and 6 bases from J, with 18 bases between. Germline V CDR1 and CDR2: KGHSH, LQKENI. The CDR3 sequence is 15 residues long. CDR3: CASSLLGQPAAEAFF. In DNA form, the CDR3 reads TGTGCCAGCTCACTTCTAGGACAGCCGGCGGCTGAAGCTTTCTTT.

The chain's CDR3 is CASRPEEGQPYTF. CDR3 coding DNA: TGTGCCAGCAGGCCCGAGGAAGGACAGCCCTACACCTTC. The chain uses TRBV2 and TRBJ1-2; tentatively, D is TRBD1 (6 bases). The germline gives CDR1 SNHLY, CDR2 FYNNEI. The CDR3 is 13 residues long. V was clipped by 6 bases and J by 10 bases, with 18 bases between them. The full variable domain, its missing parts supplied by reference TRBV2 and TRBJ1-2, is EPEVTQTPSHQVTQMGQEVILRCVPISNHLYFYWYRQILGQKVEFLVSFYNNEISEKSEIFDDQFSVERPDGSNFTLKIRSTKLEDSAMYFCASRPEEGQPYTFGSGTRLTVV.

This clone was seen only a few times. The J gene is TRBJ1-2, the V gene TRBV2; D is undetermined. Germline V CDR1 and CDR2: SNHLY, FYNNEI. V was trimmed by 2 bases and J by 2 bases, leaving 12 bases between them. This CDR3 comprises 15 residues. The CDR3, as DNA: TGTGCCAGCAGTGAAAGGCGGCCTCTAAACTATGGCTACACCTTC. Its translation is CASSERRPLNYGYTF.

This chain joins TRBV5-1 and TRBJ2-3; possible D gene TRBD2, 6 bases. The V gene lost 1 base and the J gene lost 0 bases, with 15 bases spanning the gap. The CDR3 is 17 amino acids. Germline V CDR1 and CDR2: SGHRS, YFSETQ. CDR3 in amino acids: CASSLKGGLPSTDTQYF. Here the CDR3 DNA reads TGCGCCAGCAGCTTGAAGGGAGGACTACCGAGCACAGATACGCAGTATTTT.

The genes are TRBV15 and TRBJ2-3; no clear D gene. The CDR3 is 13 amino acids. The V end was cut by 0 bases, the J end by 4 bases, with 5 bases between. Per the germline V gene, CDR1 is LNHNV and CDR2 is YYDKDF (reference sequence). The CDR3 region is CATSRELADTQYF. CDR3 bases: TGTGCCACCAGCAGAGAGCTAGCAGATACGCAGTATTTT. The full variable domain, with the rest looked up from reference TRBV15 and TRBJ2-3, is DAMVIQNPRYQVTQFGKPVTLSCSQTLNHNVMYWYQQKSSQAPKLLFHYYDKDFNNEADTPDNFQSRRPNTSFCFLDIRSPGLGDTAMYLCATSRELADTQYFGPGTRLTVL.

The rearrangement joins TRBV4-1 to TRBJ2-3; a weak D match, TRBD2 (5 bases). The CDR3 contains 17 residues. The V and J ends lost 0 bases and 2 bases respectively, with 15 bases between them. The germline gives CDR1 MGHRA, CDR2 YSYEKL. CDR3 sequence (DNA): TGCGCCAGCAGCCAAGATAATTTAGCGCATTACACAGATACGCAGTATTTT. Translation: CASSQDNLAHYTDTQYF.

This rearrangement joins TRBV18 to TRBJ2-2, with TRBD1 matching over 7 bases. CDR1 and CDR2 from the germline V gene are KGHSH and LQKENI. V was pared by 3 bases and J by 4 bases, with 11 bases of the junction left unmatched. This CDR3 is 17 amino acids long. The CDR3 loop is CASSPFGMTGSTGELFF. The CDR3 nucleotides are TGTGCCAGCTCACCGTTCGGAATGACAGGGTCCACCGGGGAGCTGTTTTTT.

This clone has just a few counts. V and J are TRBV7-9 and TRBJ1-2; D is undetermined. Germline V gives CDR1 SEHNR, CDR2 FQNEAQ (reference sequence). The V gene lost 3 bases and the J gene lost 4 bases, with 9 bases spanning the gap. The CDR3 extends over 13 amino acids. CDR3 amino acids: CASSFEGGYGYTF. The CDR3 bases are TGTGCCAGCAGCTTTGAAGGAGGCTATGGCTACACCTTC.

This chain connects TRBV5-4 to TRBJ2-2; 9 positions match TRBD2. This CDR3 is built from 15 residues. CDR1 is SGHNT and CDR2 is YYREEE in the germline V gene (reference sequence). Trimming removed 4 bases from V and 9 bases from J; junction bases left unmatched: 10. The CDR3 loop reads CASSTGTSSFRELFF. CDR3 DNA sequence: TGTGCCAGCAGCACCGGGACTAGCAGTTTTCGGGAGCTGTTTTTT. Drawing the rest from reference TRBV5-4 and TRBJ2-2, the complete variable domain is ETGVTQSPTHLIKTRGQQVTLRCSSQSGHNTVSWYQQALGQGPQFIFQYYREEENGRGNFPPRFSGLQFPNYSSELNVNALELDDSALYLCASSTGTSSFRELFFGEGSRLTVL.

The V call is TRBV7-2, the J call TRBJ1-2, with D perhaps matching TRBD1 (6 bases). This CDR3 contains 14 residues. Between the trimmed V and J ends, which lost 5 bases and 7 bases, there was a span of 17 bases. The V gene's germline CDR1 is SGHTA and CDR2 FQGNSA. The chain's CDR3 is CASSQRTVQTGYTF. In nucleotides, the CDR3 is TGTGCCAGCAGCCAACGGACAGTTCAAACTGGCTACACCTTC.

V gene TRBV2 combines with J gene TRBJ2-1; D might be TRBD2 (6 bases). The length of the CDR3 is 15 residues. The V end was cut by 10 bases, the J end by 5 bases, with 21 bases between. Germline-derived CDR1 and CDR2 are SNHLY and FYNNEI. Written as DNA, the CDR3 is TGTGCCATCGCGATATACGTGGGGGGTAACAATGAGCAGTTCTTC. Translation gives CAIAIYVGGNNEQFF.

The rearrangement joins TRBV10-2 to TRBJ1-6; 9 positions match TRBD1. The CDR3 has 13 residues. Germline CDR1 reads WSHSY; CDR2 reads SAAADI. V shed 6 bases and J 8 bases; nucleotides not matched to a gene: 2. The CDR3 DNA reads TGCGCCAGCAGGGGACAGGGAGATTCACCCCTCCACTTT. Residues: CASRGQGDSPLHF.

This rearrangement joins TRBV19 to TRBJ1-5; D is perhaps TRBD1 (6 bases). The germline V and J ends were trimmed by 7 bases and 1 base, with 14 bases remaining between them. The CDR3 is 15 residues long. Germline assignment: CDR1 LNHDA and CDR2 SQIVND (reference sequence). The CDR3 nucleotides read TGTGCCAGTACCACAGGGAGGGGGAGCAATCAGCCCCAGCATTTT. Translation gives CASTTGRGSNQPQHF.

The V call is TRBV7-6, the J call TRBJ1-2; perhaps TRBD1 as D (6 bases). V dropped 1 base and J dropped 8 bases, with 14 bases sitting between them. This CDR3 region has 14 residues. Germline V lookup: CDR1 SGHVS, CDR2 FNYEAQ. The CDR3 DNA sequence: TGTGCCAGCAGCTTAGGGGCAGGGGAGATGGGCTACACCTTC. Its protein product is CASSLGAGEMGYTF.

This chain joins TRBV4-1 and TRBJ2-1; TRBD2 matches at 7 bases. The CDR3 is 16 amino acids. The germline gives CDR1 MGHRA, CDR2 YSYEKL. Losses at the gene ends were 4 bases for V and 8 bases for J; bases not matched to a gene: 14. The CDR3, as DNA: TGCGCCAGCAGCCTACCCCCCTGGGCAGGGAGGGATGAGCAGTTCTTC. It encodes CASSLPPWAGRDEQFF.

The chain couples TRBV5-1 to TRBJ1-6, with a weak D call TRBD1 (6 bases). Germline loops: CDR1 SGHRS, CDR2 YFSETQ. The CDR3 length is 16 residues. V lost 4 bases, J lost 0 bases, and 11 bases lay in between. The CDR3 DNA follows: TGCGCCAGCAGCGCCACAGGGAGCTCCTATAATTCACCCCTCCACTTT. It specifies CASSATGSSYNSPLHF.

The rearrangement joins TRBV29-1 to TRBJ2-1, with D possibly being TRBD1 (6 bases). Looked up from germline, CDR1 is SQVTM and CDR2 is ANQGSEA. With 5 bases removed from V and 1 base from J, the gap between germline ends came to 12 bases. The CDR3 sequence is 14 residues long. The CDR3 is CSVRERGSYNEQFF. CDR3 bases: TGCAGCGTTCGGGAAAGGGGGTCCTACAATGAGCAGTTCTTC.

This clone was observed a few times. This chain links TRBV7-6 with TRBJ1-6, with D hard to call. Trimming removed 5 bases from V and 6 bases from J, with 8 bases in between. The length of the CDR3 is 13 residues. The germline gives CDR1 SGHVS, CDR2 FNYEAQ. CDR3 in DNA: TGTGCCAGCAGCCCCTATCCTAATTCACCCCTCCACTTT. Its translation is CASSPYPNSPLHF. Based on the CDR3 plus reference TRBV7-6 and TRBJ1-6, the full variable domain is GAGVSQSPRYKVTKRGQDVALRCDPISGHVSLYWYRQALGQGPEFLTYFNYEAQQDKSGLPNDRFSAERPEGSISTLTIQRTEQRDSAMYRCASSPYPNSPLHFGNGTRLTVT.

The gene calls are TRBV9 and TRBJ2-5; D possibly corresponds to TRBD2 (5 bases). In germline, CDR1 is SGDLS, CDR2 YYNGEE. This CDR3 region has 13 residues. The ends were cut back, 4 bases at V and 3 bases at J, with 10 bases in the middle. CDR3 amino acids: CASSKDGEETQYF. The CDR3 region has the DNA TGTGCCAGCAGCAAGGACGGGGAAGAGACCCAGTACTTC.

The V gene is TRBV6-5, the J gene TRBJ1-4; 7 nucleotides match TRBD1. Unmatched junction bases numbered 15, after V lost 6 bases and J lost 14 bases. This CDR3 has 14 residues. Germline assignment: CDR1 MNHEY and CDR2 SVGAGI. DNA of the CDR3: TGTGCCAGCAGCCCCAGGCCGACAAGACAGGGCCTGTTTTTT. The encoded protein is CASSPRPTRQGLFF.

The genes are TRBV19 and TRBJ2-6; D gene ambiguous. Trimming shortened V by 6 bases and J by 2 bases, and 5 bases separated the two germline ends. CDR1 and CDR2 from the germline V gene are LNHDA and SQIVND (reference sequence). The CDR3 has 13 residues. CDR3 DNA sequence: TGTGCCAGTAGGAGAGCTGGGGCCAACGTCCTGACTTTC. Its protein is CASRRAGANVLTF.

The chain has TRBV5-4 and TRBJ2-5; no firm D call. There are 14 residues in the CDR3. Germline V lookup: CDR1 SGHNT, CDR2 YYREEE (reference sequence). Trimming left V 0 bases short and J 2 bases short, with 8 bases between. In nucleotides, the CDR3 is TGTGCCAGCAGCTTGGGGCGGTTACAAGAGACCCAGTACTTC. Protein product: CASSLGRLQETQYF. The full variable domain, its missing parts supplied by reference TRBV5-4 and TRBJ2-5, is ETGVTQSPTHLIKTRGQQVTLRCSSQSGHNTVSWYQQALGQGPQFIFQYYREEENGRGNFPPRFSGLQFPNYSSELNVNALELDDSALYLCASSLGRLQETQYFGPGTRLLVL.

V usage is TRBV2 and J usage is TRBJ2-1; the D gene is possibly TRBD1 (6 bases). V gave up 3 bases and J gave up 9 bases, with 12 bases separating them. The germline CDR1 and CDR2 sequences are SNHLY and FYNNEI. The CDR3 has 13 amino acids. The CDR3 spells CASSEIRGSEQFF. The CDR3 DNA follows: TGTGCCAGCAGTGAGATAAGGGGGAGTGAGCAGTTCTTC. The whole variable domain, filled in from reference TRBV2 and TRBJ2-1, reads EPEVTQTPSHQVTQMGQEVILRCVPISNHLYFYWYRQILGQKVEFLVSFYNNEISEKSEIFDDQFSVERPDGSNFTLKIRSTKLEDSAMYFCASSEIRGSEQFFGPGTRLTVL.

This clone was detected once. The chain uses TRBV30 and TRBJ2-1; TRBD2 aligns across 7 bases. CDR3 size: 15 residues. V lost 3 bases, J lost 0 bases, and 5 bases stayed unmatched. CDR1 and CDR2 (germline): GTSNPN, SVGIG (reference sequence). CDR3 in amino acids: CAWRGGDRSYNEQFF. The CDR3 bases are TGTGCCTGGAGGGGGGGGGACCGCTCCTACAATGAGCAGTTCTTC.

V is TRBV10-1 and J is TRBJ2-7, with D possibly TRBD1 on 6 matching bases. There are 14 residues in the CDR3. The germline CDR1 and CDR2 sequences are WNHNN and SYGVQD (reference sequence). V was cut by 3 bases and J by 2 bases, with 11 bases left in between. This chain's CDR3 is CASSEAGAAYEQYF. The CDR3 DNA is TGCGCCAGCAGTGAAGCAGGGGCTGCCTACGAGCAGTACTTC.

The table lists this clone with a few counts. The chain employs TRBV6-4 and TRBJ2-3, with D unresolved. The germline gives CDR1 MRHNA, CDR2 SNTAGT. V dropped 0 bases and J dropped 0 bases, with 7 bases sitting between them. The CDR3 consists of 15 residues. The CDR3 region is CASSDSWASTDTQYF. The CDR3 DNA follows: TGTGCCAGCAGTGACTCGTGGGCCAGCACAGATACGCAGTATTTT.

This clone has a single count. V is TRBV7-3 and J is TRBJ2-1, with 10 bases matching TRBD2. The CDR3 has 15 residues. The ends lost 5 bases at V and 8 bases at J; junction bases unmatched: 9. Germline V lookup: CDR1 SGHTA, CDR2 FQGTGA. The CDR3 here is CASSLQRGGLDEQFF. CDR3 nucleotide sequence: TGTGCCAGCAGCCTCCAGCGGGGGGGCCTAGATGAGCAGTTCTTC.